The subject of this entry is one T cell receptor beta chain. Its cognate antigen has yet to be identified. No much larger clone is present one base from it, and per-base qualities are unavailable. From cysteine to phenylalanine, the CDR3 is 13 amino acids long. The DNA shown is the 39-base CDR3, in frame from base 1. The V end loses 5 bases and the J end loses 4 bases, and a stretch of 12 bases separates them. According to the germline V gene (reference sequence), CDR1 reads MNHEY and CDR2 reads SMNVEV. The entry originates in a study of T cell changes during pregnancy in multiple sclerosis (dated by TCRdb to about 2019). For context, the study as a whole: Changes in the T cell repertoire over the course of pregnancy were examined in this study in women with multiple sclerosis.

The method was the immunoSEQ multiplex PCR assay. TCRdb limited this immuneACCESS table to in-frame rearrangements with V and J called. A share of clones is missing; checked studies link under half to unresolved V genes, and the rest is unexplained. In all, the sample holds around 30,000 clones, and around 90% of those were seen once. Clones ranked in the top ten supply 3% to 4% of the sample. The chain joins TRBV27 to TRBJ2-7, with TRBD1 tentatively as D gene (6 bases match). The TCR originated in a female donor with multiple sclerosis, enrolled in a pregnancy study. The source was CD8+ T cells from peripheral blood mononuclear cells, collected in the third trimester of pregnancy. CDR3 sequence: CASSPGAAYEQYF. The sequenced DNA: TGTGCCAGCAGTCCAGGGGCGGCGTACGAGCAGTACTTC.